The 16 T cell receptor beta chains listed next were all sequenced from one sample in a study of vaccination effects on CD4 cells after COVID-19. These receptors lack a known antigen. Once cultured for 10 to 11 days, the cells underwent separation to obtain CD4+ T cells. BNT162b2 vaccine or mRNA-1273 vaccine was given to participants in two doses. Method: immunoSEQ multiplex PCR; TCRdb's copy keeps in-frame clones and lacks some. The top ten hold about 4.5% of the sample, which has fewer than 75,000 clones, around 73% seen once. The sample here was CD4+ T cells from PBMCs cultured without peptide, taken after COVID-19 vaccination. The source is a human donor who received a COVID-19 vaccine.

The chain links TRBV6-2 or TRBV6-3 to TRBJ1-5; D is unresolved. The CDR3 consists of 14 residues. Trimming took 5 bases from V and 3 from J, leaving 11 bases between them. CDR1 MNHEY and CDR2 SVGEGT come from the germline V gene. Here the CDR3 DNA reads TGTGCCAGCAGTGTGAGGCGTCACAATCAGCCCCAGCATTTT. The encoded protein is CASSVRRHNQPQHF.

V and J are TRBV30 and TRBJ1-1; D remains ambiguous. The CDR3 has 13 amino acids. Trimming stripped 2 bases from V and 1 base from J, with 8 bases between. Germline CDR1 GTSNPN, CDR2 SVGIG (reference sequence). In nucleotides, the CDR3 is TGTGCCTGGAGTCGGACGGCGAACACTGAAGCTTTCTTT. Protein sequence: CAWSRTANTEAFF.

This clone has just one count. This chain links TRBV2 with TRBJ1-1, with 7 nucleotides matching TRBD1. Germline V gene sequence: CDR1 SNHLY, CDR2 FYNNEI. This CDR3 comprises 13 residues. Losses at the gene ends were 8 bases for V and 1 base for J; bases not matched to a gene: 4. CDR3 sequence reads: CASSGQTNTEAFF. For the CDR3, the DNA is TGTGCCAGCTCGGGACAGACGAACACTGAAGCTTTCTTT.

The table lists this clone with a count of one. The chain carries TRBV11-2 and TRBJ1-1, with D unresolved. Germline lookup yields CDR1 SGHAT and CDR2 FQNNGV. This CDR3 has 17 residues. Trimming pared 0 bases from V and 0 bases from J, leaving 14 bases between. CDR3 DNA: TGTGCCAGCAGCTTAGATAGATATAGGCAGATGAACACTGAAGCTTTCTTT. Translating it yields CASSLDRYRQMNTEAFF.

This CDR3 reads CASSHVAADTQYF. The DNA of the CDR3 is TGTGCCAGCAGCCACGTGGCCGCAGATACGCAGTATTTT. The V call is TRBV6-6, the J call TRBJ2-3; D is uncertain. Trimming took off 6 bases at V and 4 bases at J, with 11 bases between the two ends. CDR3 length: 13 amino acids. Germline assignment: CDR1 MNHNY and CDR2 SVGAGI (reference sequence).

The chain links TRBV3-1 (or the pseudogene TRBV3-2) to TRBJ1-6; no clear D. Germline V gene sequence: CDR1 LGHDT, CDR2 YNNKEL (reference sequence). The CDR3 is made up of 15 amino acids. V lost 0 bases to trimming and J lost 4 bases, with 7 bases between them. The CDR3 bases are TGTGCCAGCAGCCAAGATAGGCGGTATAATTCACCCCTCCACTTT. Protein sequence: CASSQDRRYNSPLHF.

This clone turned up a few times. The chain recombines TRBV4-1 with TRBJ2-3, with 7 bases identical to TRBD2. Losses at the gene ends were 0 bases for V and 0 bases for J; bases not matched to a gene: 3. The CDR3 contains 16 residues. CDR1 is MGHRA, CDR2 YSYEKL, per germline. CDR3 amino acids: CASSQEGTISTDTQYF. In DNA form, the CDR3 reads TGCGCCAGCAGCCAAGAGGGGACTATTAGCACAGATACGCAGTATTTT.

The chain employs TRBV6-2 or TRBV6-3 and TRBJ1-2, with D hard to call. The CDR3 covers 11 residues. V gave up 1 base and J gave up 8 bases, with 5 bases separating them. In germline, CDR1 is MNHEY, CDR2 SVGEGT. For the CDR3, the DNA is TGTGCCAGCAGTTACTTACGCGGCTACACCTTC. It specifies CASSYLRGYTF.

The chain is built from TRBV5-4 and TRBJ2-7, with 8 bases lining up with TRBD1. V dropped 0 bases and J dropped 5; count of bases not matched to a gene: 10. CDR3 length: 16 residues. In germline, CDR1 is SGHNT, CDR2 YYREEE (reference sequence). CDR3 sequence reads: CASSLAPQGALNEQYF. The CDR3 DNA reads as TGTGCCAGCAGCTTGGCTCCCCAGGGGGCACTCAACGAGCAGTACTTC. The whole variable domain, remainder taken from reference TRBV5-4 and TRBJ2-7, is ETGVTQSPTHLIKTRGQQVTLRCSSQSGHNTVSWYQQALGQGPQFIFQYYREEENGRGNFPPRFSGLQFPNYSSELNVNALELDDSALYLCASSLAPQGALNEQYFGPGTRLTVT.

The gene calls are TRBV30 and TRBJ1-5; D is undetermined. This CDR3 has 15 amino acids. V was cut by 0 bases and J by 0 bases, with 9 bases left in between. Germline CDR1 reads GTSNPN; CDR2 reads SVGIG (reference sequence). As DNA, the CDR3 is TGTGCCTGGAGTGTACCGTGGGATAGCAATCAGCCCCAGCATTTT. Translated, it gives CAWSVPWDSNQPQHF.

The rearrangement joins TRBV3-1 (or the pseudogene TRBV3-2) to TRBJ2-7; D remains ambiguous. Trimming cost V 1 base and J 3 bases, with 10 bases left between them. The CDR3 runs 14 residues. CDR1 is LGHDT, CDR2 YNNKEL, per germline (reference sequence). For the CDR3, the DNA is TGTGCCAGCAGCCAAGTGGGTGGCGTCTACGAGCAGTACTTC. As protein: CASSQVGGVYEQYF.

DNA for the CDR3: TGCGCCAGCAGCTTGGACGTTCGCTACGAGCAGTACTTC. Protein sequence: CASSLDVRYEQYF. The chain couples TRBV5-1 to TRBJ2-7; D remains unclear. There are 13 residues in the CDR3. Trimming cost V 0 bases and J 3 bases, with 7 bases left between them. Germline-derived CDR1 and CDR2 are SGHRS and YFSETQ.

V gene TRBV10-2 combines with J gene TRBJ1-5, with D unclear. Germline V CDR1 and CDR2: WSHSY, SAAADI. The CDR3 loop spans 14 amino acids. The V end lost 0 bases, the J end lost 5 bases, and 8 bases lay between the germline ends. Here the CDR3 reads CASSESAYYQPQHF. The CDR3 bases are TGCGCCAGCAGTGAGTCGGCCTATTATCAGCCCCAGCATTTT.

V is TRBV9 and J is TRBJ1-5; TRBD1 is a possible D gene (5 bases). The CDR3 is 15 residues long. Trimming took 4 bases from V and 5 from J, leaving 16 bases between them. Looked up from germline, CDR1 is SGDLS and CDR2 is YYNGEE. The CDR3 protein is CASSPTGGSDQPQHF. CDR3 bases: TGTGCCAGCAGCCCAACCGGGGGATCCGATCAGCCCCAGCATTTT.

The CDR3 protein is CASSQAGGTAVQHF. CDR3 in DNA: TGTGCCAGCAGCCAAGCGGGTGGGACAGCCGTCCAGCATTTT. The chain is built from TRBV4-2 and TRBJ1-5; 7 bases align to TRBD1. The germline CDR1 and CDR2 sequences are LGHNA and YNFKEQ. Trimming cost V 1 base and J 12 bases; bases outside gene matches: 9. This CDR3 is built from 14 residues.

This chain connects TRBV5-5 to TRBJ1-2; tentative D call: TRBD1 (6 bases). V was clipped by 0 bases and J by 4 bases, with 16 bases between them. The CDR3 extends over 16 amino acids. Germline assignment: CDR1 SGHKS and CDR2 YYEKEE (reference sequence). This chain's CDR3 is CASSLAGTPRTYGYTF. CDR3 DNA: TGTGCCAGCAGCTTGGCTGGGACACCTAGGACCTATGGCTACACCTTC.